This T cell receptor beta chain appears in the sequencing data of a study of T cells in women clearing cervical HPV infection. The wider study: Case blood was drawn when the lesion was first found; control blood after infection became undetectable. HLA type stays a possible confounder, typing being limited.

Generated by immunoSEQ multiplex PCR, the TCRdb table keeps only in-frame clones and is missing some. The repertoire shows approximately 49,000 clones; the top ten hold about 1.5%. Study conclusions and caveats: Unknown T-cell numbers per sample may underlie the richness differences. It is unknown whether associations predate infection; no effector/memory or HPV-specific sorting.

As regards this clone: Its matching antigen is unknown. The missing CDR3 end, 3 residues past where the read stops, is filled in from the germline J gene.

CDR1 and CDR2 (germline): SGHRS, YFSETQ. V shed 0 bases, J shed 7 bases, and the junction held 2 bases outside the gene matches. This CDR3 is 14 amino acids long. This chain links TRBV5-1 with TRBJ2-1; 9 nucleotides align to TRBD1. The source is a woman between 18 and 70 years old with a cervical HPV16 infection that either progressed to CIN3+ or cleared (not recorded which). The sample taken for sequencing was blood buffy coat. The DNA read from the CDR3 is TGCGCCAGCAGCTTGGGGGACAGGGTGAATGAG. It codes for CASSLGDRVNE. The whole CDR3 protein is CASSLGDRVNEQFF.